Detailed here is one T cell receptor beta chain. The data originate from a study of shared clonotypes between healthy human individuals. The CDR3 is 15 residues long. Germline CDR1 reads SGHTA; CDR2 reads FQGNSA. With V trimmed by 4 bases and J by 4 bases, 6 bases remained unmatched. At a deep level, the assay was run. The material for each subset, its genomic DNA, was split evenly across several immunoSEQ plates. The table came from immunoSEQ multiplex PCR; TCRdb's copy has only in-frame clones and leaves some out. The table lists some 1,100,000 clones, 75% to 85% of them singletons. Naive CD4+ cells were CD45RA-selected; the remaining cells were memory.

The origin of this receptor is a man aged 18 to 35 in good health. Some clones in this sample may be carry-over from other donors' samples. Source material: memory CD4+ T cells from PBMCs. Noted subset: CD45RA-negative fraction. This rearrangement joins TRBV7-2 to TRBJ1-2; 10 bases agree with TRBD1. CDR3 DNA: TGTGCCAGCAGCTACCGACAGGGGGCGGCCTATGGCTACACCTTC. This codes for CASSYRQGAAYGYTF.